This section outlines one T cell receptor (beta chain) sequence together with its context. Its antigen is unidentified. The data are from a study of cytomegalovirus exposure and HLA in healthy donors. Study context: Earlier sequencing of 150 million to 200 million T cells yielded fewer than 140 million unique TCR beta sequences. Study-wide results and caveats: With later analysis, a missense DCLRE1C variant became linked to TCR beta V- and J-gene trimming. Researchers counted around 150 TCR beta chains as cytomegalovirus-associated.

Trimming removed 4 bases at V and 1 base at J, with 11 bases between. The CDR3 loop spans 14 amino acids. The V gene's germline CDR1 is MNHEY and CDR2 SMNVEV (reference sequence). Primers for the PCR totalled 60 Vbeta and 13 Jbeta. Study processing details: An analysis performed later counted 70 million to 90 million unique TCR beta chains (approximately 10 million of them shared). Generated by immunoSEQ multiplex PCR, the TCRdb table keeps only in-frame clones and is missing some. D and trimming were read from the DNA, whereas the V and J calls and clone size are those reported in that table. Among 150,000 to 200,000 clones listed, around 63% were seen once.

The V call is TRBV27, the J call TRBJ2-7, with a possible D match to TRBD2 (6 bases). This receptor was identified in a woman aged 18-29 years in good health and CMV-seropositive. Sequencing was performed on PBMCs. CDR3 protein: CASSSSGTSYEQYF. Written as DNA, the CDR3 is TGTGCCAGCAGTTCTAGTGGGACTTCCTACGAGCAGTACTTC.